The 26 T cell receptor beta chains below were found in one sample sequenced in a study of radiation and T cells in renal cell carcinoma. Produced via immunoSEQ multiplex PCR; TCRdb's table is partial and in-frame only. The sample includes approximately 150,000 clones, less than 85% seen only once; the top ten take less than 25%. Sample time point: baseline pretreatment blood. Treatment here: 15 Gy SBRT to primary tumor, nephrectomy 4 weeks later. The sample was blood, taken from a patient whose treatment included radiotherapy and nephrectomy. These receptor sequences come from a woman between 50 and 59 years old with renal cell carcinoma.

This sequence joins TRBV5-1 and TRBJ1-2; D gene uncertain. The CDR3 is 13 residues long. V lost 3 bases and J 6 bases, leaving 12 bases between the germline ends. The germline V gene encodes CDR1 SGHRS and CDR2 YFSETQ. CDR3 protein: CASSSVATDGYTF. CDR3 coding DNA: TGCGCCAGCAGCTCGGTTGCCACGGATGGCTACACCTTC.

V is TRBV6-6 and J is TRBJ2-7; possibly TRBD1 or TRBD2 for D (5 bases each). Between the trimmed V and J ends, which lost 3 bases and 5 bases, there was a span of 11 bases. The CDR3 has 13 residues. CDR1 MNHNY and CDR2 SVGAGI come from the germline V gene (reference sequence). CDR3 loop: CASSYGGLDEQYF. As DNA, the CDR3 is TGTGCCAGCAGTTATGGGGGTCTCGACGAGCAGTACTTC.

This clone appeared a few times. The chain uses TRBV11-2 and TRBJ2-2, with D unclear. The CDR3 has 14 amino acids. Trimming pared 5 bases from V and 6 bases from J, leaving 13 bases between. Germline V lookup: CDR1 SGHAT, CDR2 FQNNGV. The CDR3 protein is CASSPGPSSGELFF. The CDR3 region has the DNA TGTGCCAGCAGCCCCGGTCCCTCTTCCGGGGAGCTGTTTTTT.

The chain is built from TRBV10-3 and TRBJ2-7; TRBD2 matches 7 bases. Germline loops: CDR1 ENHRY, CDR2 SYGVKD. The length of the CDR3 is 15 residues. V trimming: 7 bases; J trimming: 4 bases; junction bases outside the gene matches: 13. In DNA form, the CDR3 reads TGTGCCATCACTGACGGGGAGGGTCGGTCATACGAGCAGTACTTC. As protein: CAITDGEGRSYEQYF.

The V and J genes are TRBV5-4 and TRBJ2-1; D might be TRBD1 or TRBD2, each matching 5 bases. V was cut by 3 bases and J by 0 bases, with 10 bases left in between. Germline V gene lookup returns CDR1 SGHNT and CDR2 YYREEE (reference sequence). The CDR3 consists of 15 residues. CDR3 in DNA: TGTGCCAGCAGCTGGGGACGCAGCTCCTACAATGAGCAGTTCTTC. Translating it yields CASSWGRSSYNEQFF.

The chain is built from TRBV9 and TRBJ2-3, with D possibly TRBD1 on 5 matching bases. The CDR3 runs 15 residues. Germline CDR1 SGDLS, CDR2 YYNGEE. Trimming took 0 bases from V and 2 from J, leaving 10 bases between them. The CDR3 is CASSVAPGHTDTQYF. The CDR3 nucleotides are TGTGCCAGCAGCGTAGCCCCAGGGCACACAGATACGCAGTATTTT.

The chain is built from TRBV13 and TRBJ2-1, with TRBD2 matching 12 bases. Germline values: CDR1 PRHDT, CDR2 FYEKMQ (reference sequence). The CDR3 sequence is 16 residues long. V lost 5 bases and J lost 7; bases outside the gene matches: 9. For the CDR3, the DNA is TGTGCCAGCAGCACCCTAGCGGGAGGGCTTAGGAATGAGCAGTTCTTC. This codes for CASSTLAGGLRNEQFF.

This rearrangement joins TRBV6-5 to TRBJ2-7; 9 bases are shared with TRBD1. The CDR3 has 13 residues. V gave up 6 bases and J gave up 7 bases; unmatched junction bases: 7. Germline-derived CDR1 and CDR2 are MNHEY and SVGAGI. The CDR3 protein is CASRPQGAREQYF. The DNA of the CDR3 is TGTGCCAGCAGGCCACAGGGGGCGCGAGAGCAGTACTTC.

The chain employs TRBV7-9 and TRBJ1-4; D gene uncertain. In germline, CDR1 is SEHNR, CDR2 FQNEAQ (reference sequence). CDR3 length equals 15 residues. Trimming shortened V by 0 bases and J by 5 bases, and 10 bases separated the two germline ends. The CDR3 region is CASSLAAGRNEKLFF. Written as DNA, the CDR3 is TGTGCCAGCAGCTTAGCGGCAGGAAGAAATGAAAAACTGTTTTTT.

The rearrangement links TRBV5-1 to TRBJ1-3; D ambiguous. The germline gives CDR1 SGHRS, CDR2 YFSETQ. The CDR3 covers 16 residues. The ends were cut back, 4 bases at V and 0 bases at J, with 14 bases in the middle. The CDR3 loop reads CASSERGLYSGNTIYF. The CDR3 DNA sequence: TGCGCCAGCAGCGAGAGAGGACTCTACTCTGGAAACACCATATATTTT. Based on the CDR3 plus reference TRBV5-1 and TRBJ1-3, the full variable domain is KAGVTQTPRYLIKTRGQQVTLSCSPISGHRSVSWYQQTPGQGLQFLFEYFSETQRNKGNFPGRFSGRQFSNSRSEMNVSTLELGDSALYLCASSERGLYSGNTIYFGEGSWLTVV.

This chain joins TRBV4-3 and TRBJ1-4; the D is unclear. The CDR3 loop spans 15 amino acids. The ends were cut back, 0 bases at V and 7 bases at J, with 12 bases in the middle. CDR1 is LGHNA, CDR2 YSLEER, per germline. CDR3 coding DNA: TGCGCCAGCAGCCAAGATCCCAGAGTAACTGAAAAACTGTTTTTT. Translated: CASSQDPRVTEKLFF.

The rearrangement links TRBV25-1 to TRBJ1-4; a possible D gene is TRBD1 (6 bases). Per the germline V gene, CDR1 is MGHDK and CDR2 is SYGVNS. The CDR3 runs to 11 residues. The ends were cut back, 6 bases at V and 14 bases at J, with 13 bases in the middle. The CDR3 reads CASRMTGALFF. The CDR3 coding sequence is TGTGCCAGCAGGATGACAGGCGCGCTGTTTTTT.

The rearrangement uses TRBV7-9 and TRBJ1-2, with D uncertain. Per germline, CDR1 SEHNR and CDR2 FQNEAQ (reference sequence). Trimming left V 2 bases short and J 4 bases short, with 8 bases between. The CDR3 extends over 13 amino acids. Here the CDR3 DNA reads TGTGCCAGCAGCTTACTTGGAGTCTATGGCTACACCTTC. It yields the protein CASSLLGVYGYTF. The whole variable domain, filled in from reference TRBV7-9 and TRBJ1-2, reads DTGVSQNPRHKITKRGQNVTFRCDPISEHNRLYWYRQTLGQGPEFLTYFQNEAQLEKSRLLSDRFSAERPKGSFSTLEIQRTEQGDSAMYLCASSLLGVYGYTFGSGTRLTVV.

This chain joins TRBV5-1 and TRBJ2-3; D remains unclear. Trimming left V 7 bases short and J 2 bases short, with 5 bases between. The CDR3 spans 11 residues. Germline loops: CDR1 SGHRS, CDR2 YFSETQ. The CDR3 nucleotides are TGCGCCAGCGGAGACACAGATACGCAGTATTTT. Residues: CASGDTDTQYF.

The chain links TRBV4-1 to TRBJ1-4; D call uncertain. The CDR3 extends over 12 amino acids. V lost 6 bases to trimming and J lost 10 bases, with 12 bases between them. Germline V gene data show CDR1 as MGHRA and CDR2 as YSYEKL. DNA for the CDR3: TGCGCCAGCAGTAAGGGATCGGGAAAACTGTTTTTT. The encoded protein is CASSKGSGKLFF.

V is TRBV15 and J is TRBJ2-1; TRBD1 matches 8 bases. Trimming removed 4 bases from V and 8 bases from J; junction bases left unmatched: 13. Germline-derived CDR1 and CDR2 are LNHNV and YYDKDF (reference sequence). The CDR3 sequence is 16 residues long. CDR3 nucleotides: TGTGCCACCAGCACGGGGCAAGGACAGGGTATACATGAGCAGTTCTTC. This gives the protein CATSTGQGQGIHEQFF.

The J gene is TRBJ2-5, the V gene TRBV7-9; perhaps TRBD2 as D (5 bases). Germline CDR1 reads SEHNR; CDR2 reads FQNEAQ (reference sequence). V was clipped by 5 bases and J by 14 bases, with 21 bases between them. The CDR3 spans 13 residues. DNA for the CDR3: TGTGCCAGCAGCCGTAATGAGGGCCGGGGATTTTACTTC. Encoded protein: CASSRNEGRGFYF.

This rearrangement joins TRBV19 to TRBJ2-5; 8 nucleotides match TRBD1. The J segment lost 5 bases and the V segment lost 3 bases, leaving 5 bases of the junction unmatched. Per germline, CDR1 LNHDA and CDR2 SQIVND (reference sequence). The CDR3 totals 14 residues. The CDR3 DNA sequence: TGTGCCAGTAGTATCCCAGGGGGCACGGAGACCCAGTACTTC. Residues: CASSIPGGTETQYF.

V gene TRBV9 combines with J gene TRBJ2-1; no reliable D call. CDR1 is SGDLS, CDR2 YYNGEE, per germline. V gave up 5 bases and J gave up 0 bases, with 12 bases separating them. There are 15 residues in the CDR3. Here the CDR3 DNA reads TGTGCCAGCAGTGGTGACGCCAACTCCTACAATGAGCAGTTCTTC. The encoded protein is CASSGDANSYNEQFF. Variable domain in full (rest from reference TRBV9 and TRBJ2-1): DSGVTQTPKHLITATGQRVTLRCSPRSGDLSVYWYQQSLDQGLQFLIQYYNGEERAKGNILERFSAQQFPDLHSELNLSSLELGDSALYFCASSGDANSYNEQFFGPGTRLTVL.

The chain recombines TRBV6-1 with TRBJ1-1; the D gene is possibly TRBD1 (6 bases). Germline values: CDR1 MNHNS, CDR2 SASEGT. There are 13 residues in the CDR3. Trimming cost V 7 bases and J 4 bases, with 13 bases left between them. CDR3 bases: TGTGCCAGCACCCTAGGGGGGAGCACTGAAGCTTTCTTT. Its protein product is CASTLGGSTEAFF.

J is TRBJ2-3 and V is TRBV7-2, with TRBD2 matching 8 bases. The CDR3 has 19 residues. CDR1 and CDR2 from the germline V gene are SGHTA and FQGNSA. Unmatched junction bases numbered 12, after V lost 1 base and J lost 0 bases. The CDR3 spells CASSLELIVPGGSTDTQYF. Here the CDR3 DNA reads TGTGCCAGCAGCTTAGAATTAATTGTCCCGGGAGGGAGCACAGATACGCAGTATTTT.

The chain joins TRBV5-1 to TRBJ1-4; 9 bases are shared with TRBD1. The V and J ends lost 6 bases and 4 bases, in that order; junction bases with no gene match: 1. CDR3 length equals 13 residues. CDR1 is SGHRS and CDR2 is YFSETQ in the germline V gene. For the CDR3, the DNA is TGCGCCAGCACGACAGGGGGTAATGAAAAACTGTTTTTT. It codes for CASTTGGNEKLFF.

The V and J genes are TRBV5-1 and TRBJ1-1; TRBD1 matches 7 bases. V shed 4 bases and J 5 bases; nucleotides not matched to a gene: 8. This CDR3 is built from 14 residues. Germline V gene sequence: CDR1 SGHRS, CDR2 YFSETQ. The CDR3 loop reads CASSPQGRGTEAFF. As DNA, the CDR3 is TGCGCCAGCAGCCCACAGGGGAGGGGGACTGAAGCTTTCTTT.

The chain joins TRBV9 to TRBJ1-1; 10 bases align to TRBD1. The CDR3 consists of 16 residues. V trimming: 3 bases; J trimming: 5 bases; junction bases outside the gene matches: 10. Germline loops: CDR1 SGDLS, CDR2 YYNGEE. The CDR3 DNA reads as TGTGCCAGCAGCGCTCCCGGGACAGGGGTTGGAACTGAAGCTTTCTTT. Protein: CASSAPGTGVGTEAFF.

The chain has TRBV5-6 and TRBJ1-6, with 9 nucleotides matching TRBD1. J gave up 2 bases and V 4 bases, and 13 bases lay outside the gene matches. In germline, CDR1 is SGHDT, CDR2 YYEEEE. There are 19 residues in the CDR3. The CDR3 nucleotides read TGTGCCAGCAGCCCCTACGCGGGACAGGGTATTCCCTATAATTCACCCCTCCACTTT. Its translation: CASSPYAGQGIPYNSPLHF.

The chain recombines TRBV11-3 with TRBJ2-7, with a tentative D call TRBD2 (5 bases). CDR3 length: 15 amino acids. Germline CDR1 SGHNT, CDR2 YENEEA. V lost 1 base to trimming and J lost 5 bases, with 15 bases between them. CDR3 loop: CASSLGLAHGDEQYF. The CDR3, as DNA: TGTGCCAGCAGCTTAGGCCTAGCTCACGGGGACGAGCAGTACTTC.